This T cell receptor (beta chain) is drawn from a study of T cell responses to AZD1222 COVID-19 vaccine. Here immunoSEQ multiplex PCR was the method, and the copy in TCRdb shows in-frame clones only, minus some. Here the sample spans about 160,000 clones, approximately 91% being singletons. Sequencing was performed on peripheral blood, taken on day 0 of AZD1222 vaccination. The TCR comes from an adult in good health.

The chain's CDR3 is CASSFRGYEQYF. CDR3 coding DNA: TGTGCCAGCAGCTTTAGGGGCTACGAGCAGTACTTC. The rearrangement joins TRBV5-4 to TRBJ2-7, with D possibly being TRBD1 (5 bases). Germline-derived CDR1 and CDR2 are SGHNT and YYREEE (reference sequence). This CDR3 is built from 12 residues. V was cut by 2 bases and J by 3 bases, with 6 bases left in between.